A single sample is the source of the 10 T cell receptor beta chains below, sequenced in a study of T cell changes during pregnancy in multiple sclerosis (dated by TCRdb to between 2019 and 2020). The method behind the library was the immunoSEQ multiplex PCR assay. Drawn from immuneACCESS, this table holds only the in-frame rearrangements with V and J called that TCRdb kept. Clones are partly lost; checked studies trace under half to an unresolved V gene and leave the rest unexplained. The sample table shows over 90,000 clones, and 92% are seen once. 0.75% to 0.95% of the sample goes to the ten largest clones. The material sequenced was peripheral blood, taken after pregnancy. The receptors originated from a female donor with multiple sclerosis, enrolled in a pregnancy study.

The chain joins TRBV10-3 to TRBJ2-7; 9 bases map to TRBD1. The germline V gene has CDR1 ENHRY and CDR2 SYGVKD. This CDR3 is 13 amino acids long. Trimming at V came to 2 bases and at J to 6 bases, leaving 2 bases not matched to a gene. The CDR3 coding sequence is TGTGCCATCAGTGAGGGACAGGGGATCGAGCAGTACTTC. Translated: CAISEGQGIEQYF.

This clone appeared a few times. The rearrangement uses TRBV6-6 and TRBJ2-1, with 11 positions matching TRBD2. Germline V CDR1 and CDR2: MNHNY, SVGAGI (reference sequence). The CDR3 runs to 15 residues. V shed 6 bases and J 6 bases; nucleotides not matched to a gene: 7. CDR3 coding DNA: TGTGCCAGCAGACCGACCGGGACTAGCGGCAATGAGCAGTTCTTC. Its translation is CASRPTGTSGNEQFF.

V and J are TRBV11-2 and TRBJ2-1; no reliable D call. Trimming took off 4 bases at V and 9 bases at J, with 10 bases between the two ends. Germline-derived CDR1 and CDR2 are SGHAT and FQNNGV. CDR3 length equals 12 residues. The chain's CDR3 is CASSSGFTEQFF. The CDR3 bases are TGTGCCAGCAGCTCCGGTTTTACTGAGCAGTTCTTC.

This chain uses TRBV7-2 with TRBJ2-7; 10 positions agree with TRBD2. CDR1 and CDR2 (germline): SGHTA, FQGNSA. V gave up 5 bases and J gave up 2 bases; unmatched junction bases: 9. This CDR3 is 16 amino acids long. The CDR3 nucleotides are TGTGCCAGCAGCCCCAACGCGGGACTAGCGACCTACGAGCAGTACTTC. Residues: CASSPNAGLATYEQYF.

CDR3 nucleotides: TGCGCCAGCAGCCCACGAATCTACGGACAGGGCGATGGCTACACCTTC. It yields the protein CASSPRIYGQGDGYTF. The J gene is TRBJ1-2, the V gene TRBV5-1; TRBD1 matches at 8 bases. J lost 6 bases, V lost 4 bases, and 14 bases had no gene match. Germline assignment: CDR1 SGHRS and CDR2 YFSETQ. The CDR3 has 16 residues.

This chain connects TRBV7-8 to TRBJ1-2; 7 bases map to TRBD1. There are 15 residues in the CDR3. From germline, CDR1 is SGHVS and CDR2 FQNEAQ. V shed 2 bases, J shed 3 bases, and the junction held 6 bases outside the gene matches. CDR3 amino acids: CASSLLTGWDYGYTF. CDR3 coding DNA: TGTGCCAGCAGCTTACTGACAGGGTGGGACTATGGCTACACCTTC.

This clone appeared a single time. The rearrangement uses TRBV10-3 and TRBJ2-7; 8 positions match TRBD1. Germline CDR1 reads ENHRY; CDR2 reads SYGVKD. J lost 3 bases, V lost 2 bases, and 0 bases had no gene match. The CDR3 consists of 13 residues. The CDR3 region has the DNA TGTGCCATCAGTGAGGACAGGGGCTACGAGCAGTACTTC. Translating gives CAISEDRGYEQYF.

This clone was detected only once. This sequence joins TRBV11-2 and TRBJ2-1; 11 bases agree with TRBD2. The CDR3 has 12 amino acids. Germline trimming cut 11 bases from V and 10 bases from J; bases unmatched to any gene: 7. Germline V gives CDR1 SGHAT, CDR2 FQNNGV. Here the CDR3 reads CAGSRLAGEQFF. DNA of the CDR3: TGTGCCGGCTCAAGACTAGCGGGAGAGCAGTTCTTC.

The J gene is TRBJ1-1, the V gene TRBV28; 9 bases map to TRBD1. Per the germline V gene, CDR1 is MDHEN and CDR2 is SYDVKM. The length of the CDR3 is 15 residues. J was trimmed by 1 base and V by 6 bases; bases with no gene match: 6. CDR3 DNA: TGTGCCAGCAGGGATACGGGACAGGGGAACACTGAAGCTTTCTTT. It yields the protein CASRDTGQGNTEAFF.

This chain links TRBV27 with TRBJ2-1; 8 bases map to TRBD1. The CDR3 covers 12 residues. V was pared by 2 bases and J by 13 bases, with 4 bases of the junction left unmatched. Germline V gives CDR1 MNHEY, CDR2 SMNVEV (reference sequence). CDR3 DNA: TGTGCCAGCAGTTTACAGGGGGCGATTCAGTTCTTC. Translating gives CASSLQGAIQFF.